This TCR beta chain was captured by sequencing in a study of blood T cell repertoires in COVID-19. The CDR3 has 15 amino acids. The V gene's germline CDR1 is SGHVS and CDR2 FNYEAQ. V lost 1 base to trimming and J lost 0 bases, with 9 bases between them. Using immunoSEQ multiplex PCR, the repertoire was profiled, and TCRdb retains in-frame clones only, with some absent. The data hold 200,000 or so clones, with 80% to 90% observed a single time. The clonotype was recovered from a man aged 25-40 years with active or convalescent COVID-19. The chain links TRBV7-6 to TRBJ1-1; D is uncertain. Sequences were obtained from peripheral blood. As DNA, the CDR3 is TGTGCCAGCAGCTTAGAAGCGGCTTTGAACACTGAAGCTTTCTTT. This codes for CASSLEAALNTEAFF.